The 17 T cell receptor beta chains listed next were all sequenced from one sample in a study of blood T cell repertoires in COVID-19. Clones were sequenced by immunoSEQ multiplex PCR, and TCRdb holds only the in-frame ones, with some missing. The sample has nearly 50,000 clones; approximately 85% are singletons. The material sequenced was peripheral blood. These TCRs come from a human donor in a cohort sampled during active COVID-19.

This rearrangement joins TRBV5-1 to TRBJ1-3, with D unclear. The CDR3 is 13 amino acids. Per the germline V gene, CDR1 is SGHRS and CDR2 is YFSETQ. The V gene lost 5 bases and the J gene lost 2 bases, with 8 bases spanning the gap. This chain's CDR3 is CASSPGPGNTIYF. CDR3 in DNA: TGCGCCAGCAGTCCAGGTCCTGGAAACACCATATATTTT.

The chain combines TRBV9 with TRBJ1-4, with 10 bases lining up with TRBD1. Losses at the gene ends were 1 base for V and 7 bases for J; bases not matched to a gene: 4. Germline values: CDR1 SGDLS, CDR2 YYNGEE. The CDR3 loop spans 15 amino acids. Here the CDR3 reads CASSVTGTGAEKLFF. For the CDR3, the DNA is TGTGCCAGCAGCGTAACCGGGACAGGGGCTGAAAAACTGTTTTTT.

The chain links TRBV18 to TRBJ2-3; D perhaps matches TRBD2 (6 bases). CDR3 length: 14 residues. V lost 1 base and J lost 4, with 9 bases in between. The germline CDR1 and CDR2 sequences are KGHSH and LQKENI. DNA of the CDR3: TGTGCCAGCTCACCACAGTCGGGAGCAGATACGCAGTATTTT. Encoded protein: CASSPQSGADTQYF.

The chain carries TRBV5-4 and TRBJ2-5; TRBD2 agrees at 7 bases. This CDR3 is 15 amino acids long. Germline lookup yields CDR1 SGHNT and CDR2 YYREEE (reference sequence). J gave up 1 base and V 0 bases, and 3 bases lay outside the gene matches. The CDR3 sequence is CASSLVTGGQETQYF. Here the CDR3 DNA reads TGTGCCAGCAGCTTGGTAACGGGGGGCCAAGAGACCCAGTACTTC. Variable domain in full (rest from reference TRBV5-4 and TRBJ2-5): ETGVTQSPTHLIKTRGQQVTLRCSSQSGHNTVSWYQQALGQGPQFIFQYYREEENGRGNFPPRFSGLQFPNYSSELNVNALELDDSALYLCASSLVTGGQETQYFGPGTRLLVL.

The rearrangement uses TRBV10-3 and TRBJ1-3, with D maybe TRBD1 (5 bases). V dropped 6 bases and J dropped 1 base, with 7 bases sitting between them. The germline gives CDR1 ENHRY, CDR2 SYGVKD. This CDR3 has 13 amino acids. The CDR3 DNA sequence: TGTGCCATCAGGGCAGGGTCTGGAAACACCATATATTTT. It yields the protein CAIRAGSGNTIYF.

The chain links TRBV7-2 to TRBJ1-5; possible D gene TRBD1, 6 bases. Germline lookup yields CDR1 SGHTA and CDR2 FQGNSA. The CDR3 contains 13 residues. V was cut by 5 bases and J by 5 bases, with 10 bases left in between. CDR3: CASSRDRYQPQHF. CDR3 DNA: TGTGCCAGCAGCCGCGACAGGTATCAGCCCCAGCATTTT.

The rearrangement joins TRBV7-2 to TRBJ2-7; 12 bases align to TRBD2. Germline V gives CDR1 SGHTA, CDR2 FQGNSA. This CDR3 spans 15 amino acids. Trimming took 6 bases from V and 7 from J; bases not matched to a gene: 10. The CDR3 DNA reads TGTGCCAGCAGTACCCGGACTAGCGGGATCGGTGAGCAGTACTTC. Its translation: CASSTRTSGIGEQYF.

The chain uses TRBV27 and TRBJ2-7; TRBD1 matches at 8 bases. Per germline, CDR1 MNHEY and CDR2 SMNVEV (reference sequence). This CDR3 is 15 amino acids long. The junction had 5 bases not matched to a gene; V was cut back by 2 bases and J by 2 bases. The CDR3: CASSLVAGGAYEQYF. DNA for the CDR3: TGTGCCAGCAGTTTAGTGGCAGGGGGCGCCTACGAGCAGTACTTC.

This clone was recorded a few times. This rearrangement joins TRBV5-6 to TRBJ1-2, with TRBD1 matching 11 bases. The CDR3 spans 16 residues. Germline V gene sequence: CDR1 SGHDT, CDR2 YYEEEE. V lost 4 bases, J lost 1 base, and 6 bases stayed unmatched. CDR3 amino acids: CASSMVDRGLNYGYTF. CDR3 bases: TGTGCCAGCAGCATGGTGGACAGGGGGCTTAACTATGGCTACACCTTC.

The chain joins TRBV3-1 (or the pseudogene TRBV3-2) to TRBJ2-1, with D unclear. Trimming took 5 bases from V and 15 from J, leaving 17 bases between them. The CDR3 sequence is 12 residues long. CDR1 is LGHDT and CDR2 is YNNKEL in the germline V gene (reference sequence). CDR3 sequence (DNA): TGTGCCAGCAGCACAGCCCCAACTTGGCTGTTCTTC. It encodes CASSTAPTWLFF.

V is TRBV12-3 or TRBV12-4 and J is TRBJ2-7; tentatively, D is TRBD2 (6 bases). This CDR3 has 12 amino acids. Trimming pared 5 bases from V and 3 bases from J, leaving 8 bases between. CDR3: CASSDGGYEQYF. The CDR3 nucleotides are TGTGCCAGCAGTGACGGGGGCTACGAGCAGTACTTC.

The J gene is TRBJ2-3, the V gene TRBV28; 14 nucleotides agree with TRBD2. This CDR3 has 17 amino acids. The V gene end was trimmed by 7 bases and the J gene end by 4 bases; junction bases not matched to a gene: 10. Germline V CDR1 and CDR2: MDHEN, SYDVKM. The CDR3 DNA sequence: TGTGCCAGCATTTCGGGCGGACTAGCGGGAGGCCCAGATACGCAGTATTTT. This translates into CASISGGLAGGPDTQYF.

This sequence joins TRBV5-1 and TRBJ1-1; no firm D call. Germline CDR1 is SGHRS and CDR2 is YFSETQ. This CDR3 spans 15 amino acids. V lost 4 bases and J lost 0, with 13 bases in between. Written as DNA, the CDR3 is TGCGCCAGCAGCCCAGGTACGCTTCTGAACACTGAAGCTTTCTTT. Translating it yields CASSPGTLLNTEAFF.

The chain is built from TRBV29-1 and TRBJ1-1; weak D call: TRBD1 (5 bases). The V end lost 1 base, the J end lost 1 base, and 16 bases lay between the germline ends. The CDR3 has 16 residues. Germline values: CDR1 SQVTM, CDR2 ANQGSEA. CDR3 protein: CSVEANGPRANTEAFF. The CDR3 DNA sequence: TGCAGCGTTGAAGCTAATGGGCCCAGGGCGAACACTGAAGCTTTCTTT.

The chain joins TRBV2 to TRBJ1-2, with 7 bases that match TRBD1. Germline V gene data show CDR1 as SNHLY and CDR2 as FYNNEI. CDR3 length: 14 residues. With V trimmed by 6 bases and J by 0 bases, 4 bases remained unmatched. CDR3 sequence (DNA): TGTGCCAGCAGATGGGACAGCGCTAACTATGGCTACACCTTC. Its protein is CASRWDSANYGYTF.

The CDR3 DNA sequence: TGCGCCAGCAGCTTGGAGACAGGGGAAGTCTATGGCTACACCTTC. Residues: CASSLETGEVYGYTF. The rearrangement joins TRBV5-1 to TRBJ1-2; 8 bases match TRBD1. This CDR3 region has 15 residues. Germline CDR1 is SGHRS and CDR2 is YFSETQ. Trimming took 0 bases from V and 4 from J; bases not matched to a gene: 5. Variable domain in full (rest from reference TRBV5-1 and TRBJ1-2): KAGVTQTPRYLIKTRGQQVTLSCSPISGHRSVSWYQQTPGQGLQFLFEYFSETQRNKGNFPGRFSGRQFSNSRSEMNVSTLELGDSALYLCASSLETGEVYGYTFGSGTRLTVV.

The J gene is TRBJ2-7, the V gene TRBV6-5; 7 bases are shared with TRBD1. Germline CDR1 and CDR2: MNHEY and SVGAGI. After removal of 7 bases from V and 0 bases from J, the junction contained 0 bases not matched to a gene. This CDR3 region has 12 residues. The CDR3 DNA reads as TGTGCCAGCACAGGGGGCTCCTACGAGCAGTACTTC. Amino acid sequence: CASTGGSYEQYF.